A single sample gave rise to the 14 T cell receptor beta chains below, sequenced in a study of PD-1 blockade in classical Hodgkin lymphoma. Sequencing used immunoSEQ multiplex PCR; TCRdb keeps in-frame clones, though not all of them. Of about 28,000 clones in the sample, about 82% were seen once. Time point defined: cycle 4 day 1 (C4D1), after 6 weeks of nivolumab. Autologous stem cell transplantation was followed by relapse in every patient, and brentuximab vedotin exposure varied. The sample in question was peripheral blood mononuclear cells (PBMCs), obtained before the fourth cycle of nivolumab. These receptor sequences come from a human donor with classical Hodgkin lymphoma.

This chain uses TRBV9 with TRBJ2-2; the D call may be TRBD1 or TRBD2 (6 bases each). The germline V and J ends were trimmed by 4 bases and 4 bases, with 17 bases remaining between them. The CDR3 extends over 16 amino acids. Germline V lookup: CDR1 SGDLS, CDR2 YYNGEE. The CDR3 loop is CASSPDGGPTTGELFF. The CDR3 DNA follows: TGTGCCAGCAGCCCAGACGGGGGCCCAACCACCGGGGAGCTGTTTTTT.

This sequence joins TRBV18 and TRBJ2-1; D not resolved. The CDR3 is made up of 14 amino acids. Germline assignment: CDR1 KGHSH and CDR2 LQKENI. V was pared by 1 base and J by 2 bases, with 6 bases between. CDR3 in amino acids: CASSPRQTYNEQFF. The CDR3, as DNA: TGTGCCAGCTCACCACGGCAAACCTACAATGAGCAGTTCTTC.

This chain joins TRBV19 and TRBJ2-7, with 8 bases lining up with TRBD2. Germline V lookup: CDR1 LNHDA, CDR2 SQIVND (reference sequence). The CDR3 sequence is 14 residues long. V lost 4 bases to trimming and J lost 5 bases; unmatched junction nucleotides: 7. As DNA, the CDR3 is TGTGCCAGTAGTACAACTAGCGGCAGCAACGAGCAGTACTTC. This sequence encodes CASSTTSGSNEQYF. Full variable domain (outside the CDR3, taken from reference TRBV19 and TRBJ2-7): DGGITQSPKYLFRKEGQNVTLSCEQNLNHDAMYWYRQDPGQGLRLIYYSQIVNDFQKGDIAEGYSVSREKKESFPLTVTSAQKNPTAFYLCASSTTSGSNEQYFGPGTRLTVT.

The V gene is TRBV25-1, the J gene TRBJ2-2; weak D call: TRBD1 (5 bases). Trimming cost V 7 bases and J 4 bases, with 19 bases left between them. The CDR3 covers 16 residues. From germline, CDR1 is MGHDK and CDR2 SYGVNS. This CDR3 is CASTSKAPRGTGELFF. The DNA of the CDR3 is TGTGCCAGCACCTCAAAGGCCCCTAGGGGCACCGGGGAGCTGTTTTTT.

This clone showed up just once. The DNA for the CDR3 is TGTGCCAGTAGTAACAGGGGTTCCTCTGGGGCCAACGTCCTGACTTTC. This sequence encodes CASSNRGSSGANVLTF. The rearrangement joins TRBV19 to TRBJ2-6; 7 nucleotides agree with TRBD1. V shed 4 bases, J shed 0 bases, and the junction held 3 bases outside the gene matches. The CDR3 runs to 16 residues. From germline, CDR1 is LNHDA and CDR2 SQIVND (reference sequence).

The CDR3 region is CASSLAFRGRNEQFF. CDR3 nucleotide sequence: TGTGCCAGCAGCTTGGCGTTTAGGGGGAGAAATGAGCAGTTCTTC. The chain is built from TRBV5-5 and TRBJ2-1; a possible D gene is TRBD1 (6 bases). Deletions cut 0 bases from V and 7 bases from J, with 14 bases between. This CDR3 has 15 amino acids. Germline V CDR1 and CDR2: SGHKS, YYEKEE (reference sequence).

The CDR3 spells CASSANINPNQPQHF. DNA of the CDR3: TGTGCCAGTAGTGCCAACATAAATCCCAATCAGCCCCAGCATTTT. The chain recombines TRBV19 with TRBJ1-5; no clear D gene. The V gene lost 5 bases and the J gene lost 3 bases, with 14 bases spanning the gap. The CDR3 runs 15 residues. Germline lookup yields CDR1 LNHDA and CDR2 SQIVND (reference sequence).

The V gene is TRBV12-5, the J gene TRBJ2-1; no reliable D call. V was cut by 6 bases and J by 0 bases, with 15 bases left in between. Germline CDR1 and CDR2: LGHNT and FRNRAP. CDR3 length: 16 amino acids. CDR3 coding DNA: TGTGCTAGTGGATGTTGCAGGATCCTCTCCTACAATGAGCAGTTCTTC. It encodes CASGCCRILSYNEQFF.

This chain links TRBV7-9 with TRBJ2-7; no clear D. Between the trimmed V and J ends, which lost 6 bases and 5 bases, there was a span of 2 bases. CDR1 and CDR2 (germline): SEHNR, FQNEAQ (reference sequence). This CDR3 has 9 residues. The CDR3 region has the DNA TGTGCCAGCAGAGACGAGCAGTACTTC. Protein sequence: CASRDEQYF.

The V and J genes are TRBV9 and TRBJ2-5, with 7 positions matching TRBD1. CDR3 length: 15 amino acids. Germline CDR1 reads SGDLS; CDR2 reads YYNGEE. J gave up 0 bases and V 3 bases, and 5 bases lay outside the gene matches. The CDR3 region is CASSAGQAYQETQYF. The CDR3 DNA sequence: TGTGCCAGCAGCGCAGGACAGGCCTACCAAGAGACCCAGTACTTC.

The chain employs TRBV27 and TRBJ1-3, with D tentatively TRBD1 (5 bases). The CDR3 loop spans 15 amino acids. CDR1 is MNHEY, CDR2 SMNVEV, per germline (reference sequence). V was clipped by 5 bases and J by 2 bases, with 13 bases between them. CDR3 sequence: CASSRTGAPGNTIYF. DNA for the CDR3: TGTGCCAGCAGTCGTACAGGCGCCCCTGGAAACACCATATATTTT.

The chain recombines TRBV6-1 with TRBJ2-1, with a weak D call TRBD2 (7 bases). Deletions cut 5 bases from V and 6 bases from J, with 14 bases between. This CDR3 is 14 amino acids long. The germline CDR1 and CDR2 sequences are MNHNS and SASEGT. The CDR3 coding sequence is TGTGCCAGCAGTCGAGGGGGGGTAGTCAATGAGCAGTTCTTC. Translated, it gives CASSRGGVVNEQFF.

This sequence joins TRBV19 and TRBJ2-1; D not resolved. Trimming took 1 base from V and 9 from J, leaving 10 bases between them. This CDR3 region has 13 residues. Germline CDR1 is LNHDA and CDR2 is SQIVND (reference sequence). In DNA form, the CDR3 reads TGTGCCAGTAGTATAGGGGGTGGTACTGAGCAGTTCTTC. Protein sequence: CASSIGGGTEQFF.

The gene calls are TRBV9 and TRBJ1-4, with D perhaps matching TRBD1 (6 bases). With 0 bases removed from V and 0 bases from J, the gap between germline ends came to 15 bases. The germline gives CDR1 SGDLS, CDR2 YYNGEE. This CDR3 is 18 amino acids long. This CDR3 is CASSVGVRTAATNEKLFF. Written as DNA, the CDR3 is TGTGCCAGCAGCGTAGGGGTTAGGACAGCTGCAACTAATGAAAAACTGTTTTTT.